The present T cell receptor beta chain was sequenced within a study of cytomegalovirus exposure and HLA in healthy donors. Across the study: The 90 to 150 validation repertoires used the same platform as the roughly 670 first-cohort repertoires, a later analysis reported. Regarding the study as a whole: Rare sequences made up most TCRs, while some public TCRs were found in many donors.

The CDR3 is made up of 13 amino acids. V was clipped by 5 bases and J by 5 bases, with 12 bases between them. Per germline, CDR1 SGHAT and CDR2 FQNNGV. Repertoires were generated with immunoSEQ multiplex PCR, while TCRdb's copy carries only in-frame clones and drops some. The repertoire holds approximately 160,000 clones, with about 90% as singletons. Comment on this clone: Its antigen is undetermined.

This TCR came from a woman between 18 and 29 years old in good health and CMV-seropositive. This chain joins TRBV11-2 and TRBJ1-1; a weak D match, TRBD1 (6 bases). Material for sequencing was PBMCs. As DNA, the CDR3 is TGTGCCAGCAGCGAGGGGGTTAGGACTGAAGCTTTCTTT. Amino acid sequence: CASSEGVRTEAFF.